Following are 10 T cell receptor beta chains from one sample sequenced in a study of CD8 T cells in Susac syndrome. The RNA, 0.5 to 1 ug, was put through reverse transcription using random hexamers. TCRdb called the immunoSEQ multiplex PCR reads again in MiXCR, with one record for every CDR3 protein. This sample has about 300,000 distinct CDR3 sequences, with 65% to 90% found just once. Sequenced sample: CD8+ T cells from PBMCs. These receptor sequences come from a human donor with multiple sclerosis.

The chain recombines TRBV4-1 with TRBJ2-7, with unresolved D. The V and J ends lost 1 base and 0 bases respectively, with 10 bases between them. Germline values: CDR1 MGHRA, CDR2 YSYEKL. The CDR3 totals 15 residues. For the CDR3, the DNA is TGCGCCAGCAGCCAAGGACTCTCCTCCTCCTACGAGCAGTACTTC. Residues: CASSQGLSSSYEQYF.

This chain connects TRBV18 to TRBJ2-5, with a tentative D call TRBD2 (6 bases). From germline, CDR1 is KGHSH and CDR2 LQKENI. This CDR3 contains 15 residues. Trimming cost V 3 bases and J 7 bases, with 18 bases left between them. The CDR3 spells CASSPPGLVLLTQYF. CDR3 DNA sequence: TGTGCCAGCTCACCTCCGGGACTGGTTTTATTGACCCAGTACTTC.

In DNA, the CDR3 is TGTGCCAGCAGTTATGGACGGCACGGGGGAGAGCAGTACTTC. Its protein is CASSYGRHGGEQYF. The J gene is TRBJ2-7, the V gene TRBV6-2 or TRBV6-3, with TRBD2 as a possible D gene (6 bases). Trimming pared 3 bases from V and 7 bases from J, leaving 16 bases between. CDR3 length: 14 residues. The germline V gene has CDR1 MNHEY and CDR2 SVGEGT.

The V call is TRBV27, the J call TRBJ2-5, with a weak D call TRBD1 (6 bases). There are 17 residues in the CDR3. Germline CDR1 and CDR2: MNHEY and SMNVEV (reference sequence). Trimming took 6 bases from V and 5 from J, leaving 25 bases between them. The CDR3 DNA reads as TGTGCCAGCAGCACTACCCAAACAGGGAGAGTAAGGGAGACCCAGTACTTC. Translated: CASSTTQTGRVRETQYF.

This clonotype was recorded only once. J is TRBJ2-7 and V is TRBV29-1, with 9 bases identical to TRBD2. The length of the CDR3 is 14 residues. V was pared by 3 bases and J by 5 bases, with 8 bases of the junction left unmatched. Germline V gene data show CDR1 as SQVTM and CDR2 as ANQGSEA. The CDR3 bases are TGCAGCGTTGACGTGCGGGAGGGCCTCAACGAGCAGTACTTC. Translation: CSVDVREGLNEQYF.

The J gene is TRBJ1-1, the V gene TRBV5-1; D remains ambiguous. The CDR3 extends over 15 amino acids. V was shortened by 0 bases and J by 4 bases, with 13 bases between the two germline ends. The V gene's germline CDR1 is SGHRS and CDR2 YFSETQ. The CDR3 region has the DNA TGCGCCAGCAGCTTGGCTGGGTCCCTGGGCACTGAAGCTTTCTTT. It translates to CASSLAGSLGTEAFF.

This clonotype was found a few times. The chain employs TRBV19 and TRBJ2-2; the D gene is possibly TRBD2 (6 bases). V lost 5 bases and J lost 5, with 12 bases in between. Germline CDR1 and CDR2: LNHDA and SQIVND (reference sequence). This CDR3 comprises 14 residues. CDR3 loop: CASSERAGTGELFF. DNA of the CDR3: TGTGCCAGTAGTGAGAGGGCGGGGACCGGGGAGCTGTTTTTT. The whole variable domain, remainder taken from reference TRBV19 and TRBJ2-2, is DGGITQSPKYLFRKEGQNVTLSCEQNLNHDAMYWYRQDPGQGLRLIYYSQIVNDFQKGDIAEGYSVSREKKESFPLTVTSAQKNPTAFYLCASSERAGTGELFFGEGSRLTVL.

The chain has TRBV4-3 and TRBJ2-5; perhaps TRBD2 as D (5 bases). Trimming took off 3 bases at V and 3 bases at J, with 11 bases between the two ends. Looked up from germline, CDR1 is LGHNA and CDR2 is YSLEER. This CDR3 contains 14 residues. The CDR3 spells CASSQHYGEETQYF. CDR3 DNA sequence: TGCGCCAGCAGCCAGCACTACGGGGAAGAGACCCAGTACTTC.

Comment on this clonotype: One end of the junction varies from germline; a read error may be responsible. The gene calls are TRBV4-3 and TRBJ2-7, with 10 bases matching TRBD1. Germline V CDR1 and CDR2: LGHNA, YSLEER. There are 16 residues in the CDR3. This chain's CDR3 is CASNQDTGTGAYEQYF. DNA of the CDR3: TGCGCCAGCAACCAAGATACAGGGACAGGGGCCTACGAGCAGTACTTC.

This chain links TRBV25-1 with TRBJ2-3; 11 bases agree with TRBD2. This CDR3 is built from 17 residues. Germline CDR1 reads MGHDK; CDR2 reads SYGVNS. Unmatched junction bases numbered 8, after V lost 2 bases and J lost 4 bases. The CDR3 nucleotides read TGTGCCAGCAGTGAAAAGAGGGTAGCGGGAGGGGCAGATACGCAGTATTTT. It is translated as CASSEKRVAGGADTQYF.